Below, 24 T cell receptor beta chains from the same sample are listed, as sequenced in a study of cytomegalovirus exposure and HLA in healthy donors. This PCR relied on a set of 60 Vbeta primers and 13 Jbeta primers. Assay used: immunoSEQ multiplex PCR; TCRdb lists only in-frame clones, some missing. The data show about 100,000 clones, roughly 80% seen once. Sample: PBMCs. The receptors come from a man between 40 and 49 years old in good health and CMV-seropositive.

The chain uses TRBV11-2 and TRBJ2-1; TRBD1 might be the D (5 bases). Germline V gene lookup returns CDR1 SGHAT and CDR2 FQNNGV. Trimming left V 2 bases short and J 7 bases short, with 6 bases between. The CDR3 contains 12 residues. The CDR3 region has the DNA TGTGCCAGCAGCTTACAGGGAAATGAGCAGTTCTTC. It is translated as CASSLQGNEQFF.

This clone was picked up a small number of times. V gene TRBV7-9 combines with J gene TRBJ2-3; 8 bases line up with TRBD2. With 4 bases clipped from V and 2 bases from J, the junction kept 5 bases outside the gene matches. Germline values: CDR1 SEHNR, CDR2 FQNEAQ (reference sequence). The CDR3 loop spans 15 amino acids. The CDR3 DNA reads TGTGCCAGCAGCTACACTAGCGGCTCCACAGATACGCAGTATTTT. It codes for CASSYTSGSTDTQYF.

This chain links TRBV28 with TRBJ2-5, with unresolved D. The CDR3 is 15 residues long. Trimming cost V 4 bases and J 1 base, with 13 bases left between them. Germline V gene lookup returns CDR1 MDHEN and CDR2 SYDVKM. The CDR3 protein is CASSSPKTGQETQYF. DNA for the CDR3: TGTGCCAGCAGTTCCCCTAAGACGGGCCAAGAGACCCAGTACTTC.

The V and J genes are TRBV5-1 and TRBJ2-1; D is possibly TRBD1 (6 bases). V lost 3 bases to trimming and J lost 10 bases, with 23 bases between them. Per germline, CDR1 SGHRS and CDR2 YFSETQ. The CDR3 length is 16 residues. This CDR3 reads CASSWGPGQEAIEQFF. Written as DNA, the CDR3 is TGCGCCAGCAGCTGGGGGCCGGGCCAGGAGGCTATCGAGCAGTTCTTC.

This chain connects TRBV20-1 to TRBJ2-7; the match to TRBD2 covers 7 bases. The CDR3 has 10 amino acids. Germline V gene data show CDR1 as DFQATT and CDR2 as SNEGSKA (reference sequence). The junction had 1 base not matched to a gene; V was cut back by 5 bases and J by 6 bases. CDR3 loop: CSAGRGEQYF. DNA of the CDR3: TGCAGTGCTGGGAGGGGCGAGCAGTACTTC.

This chain joins TRBV5-4 and TRBJ2-2; TRBD2 agrees at 7 bases. The CDR3 contains 15 residues. With 4 bases clipped from V and 4 bases from J, the junction kept 7 bases outside the gene matches. In germline, CDR1 is SGHNT, CDR2 YYREEE (reference sequence). The DNA of the CDR3 is TGTGCCAGCAGCCGGGACTACTCGGGCACCGGGGAGCTGTTTTTT. This encodes CASSRDYSGTGELFF.

The chain combines TRBV5-1 with TRBJ2-7, with 9 bases aligning to TRBD1. Germline values: CDR1 SGHRS, CDR2 YFSETQ. This CDR3 spans 17 amino acids. After removal of 9 bases from V and 2 bases from J, the junction contained 18 bases not matched to a gene. This chain's CDR3 is CATSRIGTGGDPYEQYF. CDR3 coding DNA: TGCGCCACTTCGAGGATAGGAACAGGGGGCGACCCCTACGAGCAGTACTTC.

The chain links TRBV21-1 to TRBJ2-7; the DNA was not compared with TRBD1, the D call given in the table. TRBV21-1 is listed as a pseudogene. CDR3 length: 14 residues. In DNA form, the CDR3 reads TGTGCCGAAGGGGTCGATAGGGGTCCTCACTGGGAGTACTTC. Translated, it gives CAEGVDRGPHWEYF.

This sequence joins TRBV11-3 and TRBJ1-3; D is undetermined. Trimming stripped 5 bases from V and 0 bases from J, with 5 bases between. Germline loops: CDR1 SGHNT, CDR2 YENEEA. The CDR3 has 13 amino acids. CDR3 DNA: TGTGCCAGCAGCGCTACCTCTGGAAACACCATATATTTT. Encoded protein: CASSATSGNTIYF.

This chain uses TRBV9 with TRBJ2-6, with a tentative D call TRBD1 (6 bases). V dropped 9 bases and J dropped 0 bases, with 19 bases sitting between them. Germline values: CDR1 SGDLS, CDR2 YYNGEE. CDR3 length equals 17 residues. For the CDR3, the DNA is TGTGCCAACCCGTGGACAGATTCAAGCTCTGGGGCCAACGTCCTGACTTTC. Its protein is CANPWTDSSSGANVLTF.

The chain joins TRBV14 to TRBJ2-7, with 7 bases fitting TRBD1. The CDR3 consists of 13 residues. The germline gives CDR1 SGHDN, CDR2 FVKESK. V dropped 3 bases and J dropped 7; count of bases not matched to a gene: 6. The CDR3 bases are TGTGCCAGCAGCCAGGGACAGCCCTTAGAGCAGTACTTC. As protein: CASSQGQPLEQYF.

The chain joins TRBV5-4 to TRBJ2-5; 8 nucleotides line up with TRBD2. The CDR3 totals 15 residues. Germline V gives CDR1 SGHNT, CDR2 YYREEE (reference sequence). J lost 5 bases, V lost 4 bases, and 10 bases had no gene match. Here the CDR3 reads CASSTYGGARETQYF. In DNA form, the CDR3 reads TGTGCCAGCAGCACGTACGGGGGGGCGAGGGAGACCCAGTACTTC. Looking up the rest from reference TRBV5-4 and TRBJ2-5 gives the full variable domain: ETGVTQSPTHLIKTRGQQVTLRCSSQSGHNTVSWYQQALGQGPQFIFQYYREEENGRGNFPPRFSGLQFPNYSSELNVNALELDDSALYLCASSTYGGARETQYFGPGTRLLVL.

The chain carries TRBV10-3 and TRBJ1-6, with D maybe TRBD1 (6 bases). Per the germline V gene, CDR1 is ENHRY and CDR2 is SYGVKD. CDR3 length: 14 amino acids. V shed 5 bases and J shed 10 bases, with 15 bases lying between them. Here the CDR3 reads CAISSKGGESPLHF. In nucleotides, the CDR3 is TGTGCCATCAGTTCTAAAGGGGGGGAATCACCCCTCCACTTT.

This chain joins TRBV2 and TRBJ2-2, with D perhaps TRBD2 (5 bases). Deletions cut 2 bases from V and 7 bases from J, with 8 bases between. The germline V gene encodes CDR1 SNHLY and CDR2 FYNNEI. This CDR3 is built from 13 residues. This CDR3 reads CASSETGNGELFF. The DNA of the CDR3 is TGTGCCAGCAGTGAAACCGGGAACGGGGAGCTGTTTTTT.

On this clone itself: A junction boundary mismatches the germline segment, possibly from a read error. The V and J genes are TRBV7-7 and TRBJ2-2; 7 nucleotides match TRBD1. The germline V gene encodes CDR1 SSHAT and CDR2 FNYEAQ (reference sequence). The CDR3 contains 14 residues. In DNA, the CDR3 is TGTGCTAGCAGCCATGCGCAGGGGGCCGGGGAGCTGTTTTTT. This gives the protein CASSHAQGAGELFF.

The chain recombines TRBV9 with TRBJ1-2, with D possibly matching TRBD1 (6 bases). This CDR3 is 15 amino acids long. Germline CDR1 and CDR2: SGDLS and YYNGEE. V was trimmed by 3 bases and J by 4 bases, leaving 16 bases between them. As DNA, the CDR3 is TGTGCCAGCAGCGCTCCGGGACACTCTATCTATGGCTACACCTTC. It specifies CASSAPGHSIYGYTF. Full variable domain (remainder filled in from reference TRBV9 and TRBJ1-2): DSGVTQTPKHLITATGQRVTLRCSPRSGDLSVYWYQQSLDQGLQFLIQYYNGEERAKGNILERFSAQQFPDLHSELNLSSLELGDSALYFCASSAPGHSIYGYTFGSGTRLTVV.

This sequence joins TRBV29-1 and TRBJ1-4, with 7 bases fitting TRBD1. The V gene end was trimmed by 7 bases and the J gene end by 2 bases; junction bases not matched to a gene: 4. The CDR3 consists of 13 residues. The germline gives CDR1 SQVTM, CDR2 ANQGSEA. This chain's CDR3 is CSAKGATNEKLFF. CDR3 in DNA: TGCAGCGCCAAGGGGGCGACTAATGAAAAACTGTTTTTT.

The chain recombines TRBV19 with TRBJ2-3; TRBD1 matches 12 bases. The V segment lost 9 bases and the J segment 1 base; nucleotides outside the gene matches: 2. CDR1 and CDR2 (germline): LNHDA, SQIVND (reference sequence). The CDR3 covers 14 residues. This CDR3 is CASRDRGRTDTQYF. The CDR3 DNA follows: TGTGCCAGCCGGGACAGGGGGCGCACAGATACGCAGTATTTT.

CDR3 protein: CASSQPPLAVYTGELFF. CDR3 in DNA: TGTGCCAGCAGCCAACCACCACTAGCGGTGTACACCGGGGAGCTGTTTTTT. This sequence joins TRBV4-2 and TRBJ2-2; 8 bases are shared with TRBD2. Trimming cost V 2 bases and J 3 bases; bases outside gene matches: 8. Germline CDR1 and CDR2: LGHNA and YNFKEQ. The CDR3 length is 17 residues.

J is TRBJ1-1 and V is TRBV28; the D gene is possibly TRBD1 (5 bases). The CDR3 has 15 amino acids. CDR1 is MDHEN and CDR2 is SYDVKM in the germline V gene. Trimming removed 5 bases from V and 4 bases from J, with 17 bases in between. The CDR3 sequence is CASSIRQGSGTEAFF. CDR3 nucleotides: TGTGCCAGCAGTATAAGGCAGGGATCGGGCACTGAAGCTTTCTTT.

The chain joins TRBV7-8 to TRBJ2-1; 7 nucleotides align to TRBD1. The CDR3 sequence is 19 residues long. Germline V gene lookup returns CDR1 SGHVS and CDR2 FQNEAQ. V shed 2 bases, J shed 0 bases, and the junction held 13 bases outside the gene matches. The CDR3 sequence is CASSLLLGQDRSSYNEQFF. The CDR3, as DNA: TGTGCCAGCAGCTTACTTTTGGGGCAGGACAGGAGCTCCTACAATGAGCAGTTCTTC.

The CDR3 sequence is CASSSQGEGSGTDTQYF. CDR3 bases: TGTGCCAGCAGTTCCCAAGGGGAGGGGAGTGGTACAGATACGCAGTATTTT. The chain has TRBV28 and TRBJ2-3, with 7 positions matching TRBD2. The V segment lost 4 bases and the J segment 3 bases; nucleotides outside the gene matches: 13. Germline V lookup: CDR1 MDHEN, CDR2 SYDVKM. The CDR3 totals 17 residues. Filled out from reference TRBV28 and TRBJ2-3, the complete variable domain reads DVKVTQSSRYLVKRTGEKVFLECVQDMDHENMFWYRQDPGLGLRLIYFSYDVKMKEKGDIPEGYSVSREKKERFSLILESASTNQTSMYLCASSSQGEGSGTDTQYFGPGTRLTVL.

The V call is TRBV19, the J call TRBJ2-5, with 7 bases identical to TRBD2. CDR3 length: 17 amino acids. J lost 2 bases, V lost 2 bases, and 11 bases had no gene match. CDR1 and CDR2 (germline): LNHDA, SQIVND (reference sequence). In DNA, the CDR3 is TGTGCCAGTAGTATAAATTTGGAGCCGCGGGGGCAAGAGACCCAGTACTTC. It codes for CASSINLEPRGQETQYF.

This chain uses TRBV30 with TRBJ2-1; perhaps TRBD2 as D (6 bases). The ends were cut back, 0 bases at V and 10 bases at J, with 19 bases in the middle. This CDR3 comprises 15 residues. Germline V gene data show CDR1 as GTSNPN and CDR2 as SVGIG (reference sequence). The DNA for the CDR3 is TGTGCCTGGAGTGTAACGGGAGATTGGGGTAAAGAGCAGTTCTTC. It encodes CAWSVTGDWGKEQFF.